These 7 T cell receptor beta chains were all obtained from the same sample, sequenced in a study of cytomegalovirus exposure and HLA in healthy donors. A multiplex PCR was run with 60 Vbeta primers and 13 Jbeta primers. Measured with immunoSEQ multiplex PCR; TCRdb has only the in-frame clones, and not every one. Among about 160,000 clones, approximately 80% were seen once, and the ten largest hold nearly 6.5%. Sequencing was done on a sample of PBMCs. These receptors were taken from a man between 45 and 60 years old in good health and CMV-seropositive.

V usage is TRBV19 and J usage is TRBJ2-1; D may be TRBD1 (6 bases). The CDR3 extends over 14 amino acids. Germline assignment: CDR1 LNHDA and CDR2 SQIVND (reference sequence). The germline V and J ends were trimmed by 5 bases and 0 bases, with 8 bases remaining between them. In nucleotides, the CDR3 is TGTGCCAGTAGTCCAGGGGACTCCTACAATGAGCAGTTCTTC. As protein: CASSPGDSYNEQFF.

The CDR3 nucleotides read TGTGCCAGCAGCCAAGGACTAAGACTCCAAGAGACCCAGTACTTC. It is translated as CASSQGLRLQETQYF. The chain is built from TRBV14 and TRBJ2-5; possibly TRBD2 for D (5 bases). Per germline, CDR1 SGHDN and CDR2 FVKESK. The germline V and J ends were trimmed by 1 base and 1 base, with 10 bases remaining between them. The CDR3 is 15 residues long.

The chain uses TRBV5-1 and TRBJ2-7; 8 bases align to TRBD2. The V and J ends lost 4 bases and 4 bases, in that order; junction bases with no gene match: 13. Germline CDR1 reads SGHRS; CDR2 reads YFSETQ. The CDR3 totals 16 residues. CDR3: CASSPGGGRRTYEQYF. The CDR3 DNA is TGCGCCAGCAGCCCCGGGGGGGGCAGGCGGACTTACGAGCAGTACTTC.

The chain is built from TRBV7-2 and TRBJ2-3; D is possibly TRBD1 (5 bases). The V and J ends lost 3 bases and 3 bases respectively, with 7 bases between them. The germline gives CDR1 SGHTA, CDR2 FQGNSA. This CDR3 spans 13 amino acids. CDR3 residues: CASSLSGTDTQYF. CDR3 coding DNA: TGTGCCAGCAGCTTGTCAGGGACAGATACGCAGTATTTT.

This clone was found a few times. V gene TRBV4-2 combines with J gene TRBJ1-1; D is uncertain. V was trimmed by 0 bases and J by 5 bases, leaving 10 bases between them. The CDR3 has 14 residues. CDR1 LGHNA and CDR2 YNFKEQ come from the germline V gene. CDR3 in amino acids: CASSQDLRWTEAFF. The CDR3 DNA follows: TGTGCCAGCAGCCAAGATCTGAGGTGGACTGAAGCTTTCTTT.

This clone was counted a single time. The chain carries TRBV7-2 and TRBJ1-1; a possible D gene is TRBD1 (5 bases). Trimming removed 4 bases from V and 1 base from J, with 10 bases in between. In germline, CDR1 is SGHTA, CDR2 FQGNSA. This CDR3 has 14 residues. DNA of the CDR3: TGTGCCAGCAGCTCCGGAACAGGGAACACTGAAGCTTTCTTT. Amino acids: CASSSGTGNTEAFF.

The chain is built from TRBV2 and TRBJ1-5, with a weak D call TRBD1 (6 bases). This CDR3 contains 15 residues. V gave up 6 bases and J gave up 0 bases, with 12 bases separating them. The germline V gene has CDR1 SNHLY and CDR2 FYNNEI. The CDR3 loop reads CASRPQGVSNQPQHF. DNA of the CDR3: TGTGCCAGCAGACCACAGGGAGTTAGCAATCAGCCCCAGCATTTT. Variable domain in full (rest from reference TRBV2 and TRBJ1-5): EPEVTQTPSHQVTQMGQEVILRCVPISNHLYFYWYRQILGQKVEFLVSFYNNEISEKSEIFDDQFSVERPDGSNFTLKIRSTKLEDSAMYFCASRPQGVSNQPQHFGDGTRLSIL.